The next 10 T cell receptor beta chains were all read from a single sample in a study of cytomegalovirus exposure and HLA in healthy donors. PCR used 60 Vbeta primers and 13 Jbeta primers. The assay was immunoSEQ multiplex PCR, and TCRdb's table has in-frame clones only and misses some. Found here are around 190,000 clones, 60% to 80% of them singletons; the top ten hold roughly 3%. Sequencing used PBMCs. These receptors came from a woman aged 25 to 45 in good health and CMV-seronegative.

The gene calls are TRBV19 and TRBJ1-5; tentative D call: TRBD1 (6 bases). V was pared by 3 bases and J by 4 bases, with 10 bases between. This CDR3 has 14 residues. The V gene's germline CDR1 is LNHDA and CDR2 SQIVND (reference sequence). The CDR3 coding sequence is TGTGCCAGTAGTATTTCCGGGACAAATCAGCCCCAGCATTTT. This encodes CASSISGTNQPQHF. Supplemented by reference TRBV19 and TRBJ1-5, the full variable domain reads DGGITQSPKYLFRKEGQNVTLSCEQNLNHDAMYWYRQDPGQGLRLIYYSQIVNDFQKGDIAEGYSVSREKKESFPLTVTSAQKNPTAFYLCASSISGTNQPQHFGDGTRLSIL.

The J gene is TRBJ2-2, the V gene TRBV5-3; D perhaps matches TRBD2 (5 bases). TRBV5-3 is identified as an open reading frame with a role that is uncertain. V was clipped by 3 bases and J by 0 bases, with 12 bases between them. This CDR3 has 16 residues. The CDR3 reads CARSSLRESNTGELFF. DNA for the CDR3: TGTGCCAGAAGCTCCCTTAGGGAGTCGAACACCGGGGAGCTGTTTTTT.

This sequence joins TRBV4-1 and TRBJ2-5; 8 bases fit TRBD2. Germline CDR1 is MGHRA and CDR2 is YSYEKL. There are 16 residues in the CDR3. The J segment lost 5 bases and the V segment lost 0 bases, leaving 8 bases of the junction unmatched. CDR3 region: CASSQDRIAGYETQYF. In nucleotides, the CDR3 is TGCGCCAGCAGCCAAGATCGGATAGCGGGGTATGAGACCCAGTACTTC.

This rearrangement joins TRBV2 to TRBJ2-1, with 10 positions matching TRBD2. V was clipped by 6 bases and J by 6 bases; unmatched bases: 8. CDR1 is SNHLY, CDR2 FYNNEI, per germline. The CDR3 has 15 residues. CDR3 residues: CASRGGTSEVNEQFF. CDR3 DNA sequence: TGTGCCAGCAGGGGCGGGACTAGCGAGGTCAATGAGCAGTTCTTC.

The V and J genes are TRBV28 and TRBJ1-1, with D hard to call. V lost 5 bases, J lost 1 base, and 8 bases lay in between. Germline assignment: CDR1 MDHEN and CDR2 SYDVKM. The CDR3 is 13 amino acids. The CDR3 reads CASSIPGNTEAFF. The CDR3 region has the DNA TGTGCCAGCAGTATCCCCGGGAACACTGAAGCTTTCTTT.

The chain has TRBV28 and TRBJ2-1; 8 nucleotides line up with TRBD2. This CDR3 is built from 14 residues. Per the germline V gene, CDR1 is MDHEN and CDR2 is SYDVKM. J lost 1 base, V lost 7 bases, and 3 bases had no gene match. The CDR3 loop reads CASNIAGSYNEQFF. CDR3 nucleotide sequence: TGTGCCAGCAATATAGCGGGATCCTACAATGAGCAGTTCTTC.

The chain combines TRBV7-8 with TRBJ2-1, with 7 nucleotides matching TRBD1. Germline V gives CDR1 SGHVS, CDR2 FQNEAQ. CDR3 length equals 13 residues. V lost 4 bases and J lost 9; bases outside the gene matches: 6. CDR3 coding DNA: TGTGCCAGCAGCTCCCGGGACAGAGGTGAGCAGTTCTTC. The encoded protein is CASSSRDRGEQFF.

In its sample, this clone was seen once. The chain uses TRBV7-2 and TRBJ2-5; TRBD1 matches at 8 bases. Germline V lookup: CDR1 SGHTA, CDR2 FQGNSA. V trimming: 1 base; J trimming: 6 bases; junction bases outside the gene matches: 7. This CDR3 has 15 amino acids. The CDR3 is CASSLDRTGRQTQYF. The CDR3 bases are TGTGCCAGCAGCTTAGACAGGACAGGGAGGCAGACCCAGTACTTC.

This chain joins TRBV2 and TRBJ1-2; possibly TRBD1 for D (6 bases). Germline V gives CDR1 SNHLY, CDR2 FYNNEI. CDR3 length equals 12 residues. The V end lost 7 bases, the J end lost 4 bases, and 10 bases lay between the germline ends. CDR3 nucleotides: TGTGCCAGCATAACAGGGTCCTATGGCTACACCTTC. It is translated as CASITGSYGYTF.

The chain links TRBV28 to TRBJ2-7; 7 nucleotides line up with TRBD1. The germline gives CDR1 MDHEN, CDR2 SYDVKM. The CDR3 contains 15 residues. V was pared by 6 bases and J by 2 bases, with 10 bases of the junction left unmatched. The CDR3 region has the DNA TGTGCCAGCAGCTCCCCTGGGACAGCAACCTACGAGCAGTACTTC. Translating gives CASSSPGTATYEQYF.